Each of the 24 T cell receptor beta chains below was sequenced from the same sample in a study of blood T cell repertoires in COVID-19. Only in-frame clones appear in the TCRdb table, and some are missing; sequencing was by immunoSEQ multiplex PCR. The sample lists a few hundred thousand clones; roughly 87% were seen once. The sequenced material came from PBMCs or T cells enriched from blood (not recorded which). Receptors originate from a woman in her 30s who had recovered from COVID-19.

The chain couples TRBV10-1 to TRBJ1-2; unclear D gene. Germline CDR1 reads WNHNN; CDR2 reads SYGVQD (reference sequence). V lost 3 bases and J lost 4, with 6 bases in between. The CDR3 has 12 amino acids. CDR3 bases: TGCGCCAGCAGTGAAGACTCCTATGGCTACACCTTC. Encoded protein: CASSEDSYGYTF.

The chain joins TRBV4-1 to TRBJ1-2; no reliable D call. This CDR3 is built from 15 residues. CDR1 MGHRA and CDR2 YSYEKL come from the germline V gene. Trimming removed 0 bases from V and 2 bases from J, with 10 bases in between. In nucleotides, the CDR3 is TGCGCCAGCAGCCAAGATGCGCGGCAGAACTATGGCTACACCTTC. Encoded protein: CASSQDARQNYGYTF.

This sequence joins TRBV4-1 and TRBJ1-3; D is uncertain. The CDR3 is 15 residues long. Germline-derived CDR1 and CDR2 are MGHRA and YSYEKL. Trimming pared 1 base from V and 3 bases from J, leaving 10 bases between. The CDR3 DNA sequence: TGCGCCAGCAGCCAAGGTATTGGCAGTGGAAACACCATATATTTT. It yields the protein CASSQGIGSGNTIYF.

The genes are TRBV6-2 or TRBV6-3 and TRBJ1-2; 7 bases map to TRBD1. Germline V lookup: CDR1 MNHEY, CDR2 SVGEGT. The junction had 4 bases not matched to a gene; V was cut back by 2 bases and J by 1 base. CDR3 length: 15 residues. CDR3 coding DNA: TGTGCCAGCAGTTACGGGACAGCCATTAACTATGGCTACACCTTC. As protein: CASSYGTAINYGYTF.

The genes are TRBV10-2 and TRBJ2-5; tentative D call: TRBD1 (5 bases). The CDR3 runs 13 residues. Trimming stripped 4 bases from V and 4 bases from J, with 10 bases between. Germline loops: CDR1 WSHSY, CDR2 SAAADI. The CDR3 sequence is CASSVRGGETQYF. CDR3 coding DNA: TGCGCCAGCAGTGTAAGGGGCGGAGAGACCCAGTACTTC.

The chain couples TRBV7-9 to TRBJ2-7; 10 nucleotides match TRBD1. This CDR3 comprises 15 residues. V shed 2 bases and J 3 bases; nucleotides not matched to a gene: 4. CDR1 and CDR2 from the germline V gene are SEHNR and FQNEAQ (reference sequence). CDR3 in amino acids: CASSLTTGGNYEQYF. The CDR3 DNA is TGTGCCAGCAGCTTAACGACAGGGGGCAACTACGAGCAGTACTTC.

The chain carries TRBV11-2 and TRBJ2-2, with D tentatively TRBD1 (6 bases). V was trimmed by 5 bases and J by 2 bases, leaving 12 bases between them. This CDR3 has 15 amino acids. Germline lookup yields CDR1 SGHAT and CDR2 FQNNGV. The CDR3 bases are TGTGCCAGCAGCCCCGGACAGATTAACACCGGGGAGCTGTTTTTT. Translating it yields CASSPGQINTGELFF.

The chain employs TRBV24-1 and TRBJ1-5; TRBD1 matches at 7 bases. Germline loops: CDR1 KGHDR, CDR2 SFDVKD. The CDR3 length is 16 residues. V lost 4 bases to trimming and J lost 3 bases; unmatched junction nucleotides: 8. The CDR3 bases are TGTGCCACCAGTGACCCCAGACAGGGCAACAATCAGCCCCAGCATTTT. This sequence encodes CATSDPRQGNNQPQHF.

The chain has TRBV29-1 and TRBJ2-1; D unclear. This CDR3 comprises 11 residues. Germline V lookup: CDR1 SQVTM, CDR2 ANQGSEA. V lost 4 bases, J lost 6 bases, and 7 bases lay in between. The CDR3 sequence is CSVARSNEQFF. The CDR3 DNA is TGCAGCGTTGCCCGGTCCAATGAGCAGTTCTTC.

The V call is TRBV3-1 (or the pseudogene TRBV3-2), the J call TRBJ2-2, with TRBD1 matching over 7 bases. The germline CDR1 and CDR2 sequences are LGHDT and YNNKEL (reference sequence). CDR3 length: 16 residues. V shed 0 bases and J 7 bases; nucleotides not matched to a gene: 8. This chain's CDR3 is CASSQDRRQGFGELFF. DNA of the CDR3: TGTGCCAGCAGCCAAGATCGTCGACAGGGTTTCGGGGAGCTGTTTTTT.

The chain couples TRBV6-6 to TRBJ2-7; no clear D. The germline gives CDR1 MNHNY, CDR2 SVGAGI (reference sequence). Trimming took off 0 bases at V and 4 bases at J, with 4 bases between the two ends. This CDR3 contains 12 residues. Written as DNA, the CDR3 is TGTGCCAGCAGTTACTCGAGTTACGAGCAGTACTTC. The encoded protein is CASSYSSYEQYF.

The CDR3 region is CASSPSGVGTGELFF. The CDR3 DNA sequence: TGCGCCAGCAGTCCATCAGGGGTTGGCACCGGGGAGCTGTTTTTT. The chain combines TRBV10-1 with TRBJ2-2; D possibly corresponds to TRBD1 (6 bases). The CDR3 loop spans 15 amino acids. Germline V CDR1 and CDR2: WNHNN, SYGVQD (reference sequence). V gave up 5 bases and J gave up 4 bases, with 14 bases separating them.

This clone was seen just once. This chain connects TRBV5-4 to TRBJ2-1; 8 nucleotides agree with TRBD2. CDR3 length: 15 amino acids. The V and J ends lost 0 bases and 9 bases, in that order; junction bases with no gene match: 8. The germline gives CDR1 SGHNT, CDR2 YYREEE (reference sequence). This CDR3 reads CASSLAGGAAGEQFF. CDR3 DNA sequence: TGTGCCAGCAGCTTGGCGGGGGGGGCGGCAGGTGAGCAGTTCTTC.

The chain carries TRBV5-5 and TRBJ1-2, with a tentative D call TRBD1 (6 bases). Trimming pared 0 bases from V and 0 bases from J, leaving 6 bases between. This CDR3 has 14 residues. Looked up from germline, CDR1 is SGHKS and CDR2 is YYEKEE (reference sequence). This CDR3 reads CASSLEGANYGYTF. CDR3 in DNA: TGTGCCAGCAGCTTGGAGGGGGCTAACTATGGCTACACCTTC.

This rearrangement joins TRBV29-1 to TRBJ1-4; 11 nucleotides match TRBD1. V lost 6 bases and J lost 7; bases outside the gene matches: 1. The CDR3 contains 12 residues. Germline V gene sequence: CDR1 SQVTM, CDR2 ANQGSEA. The CDR3 loop is CSVGQGAEKLFF. The DNA of the CDR3 is TGCAGCGTCGGACAGGGGGCTGAAAAACTGTTTTTT.

This chain connects TRBV6-5 to TRBJ1-3; 8 bases map to TRBD1. This CDR3 comprises 15 residues. The V and J ends lost 2 bases and 2 bases, in that order; junction bases with no gene match: 2. The germline CDR1 and CDR2 sequences are MNHEY and SVGAGI. The DNA of the CDR3 is TGTGCCAGCAGTTACACACAGGGGGCTGGAAACACCATATATTTT. This translates into CASSYTQGAGNTIYF.

This clone was detected only once. The chain is built from TRBV9 and TRBJ2-7, with a tentative D call TRBD1 (5 bases). The CDR3 runs 15 residues. The germline CDR1 and CDR2 sequences are SGDLS and YYNGEE. V was clipped by 3 bases and J by 3 bases, with 16 bases between them. The CDR3 region is CASSASPGLLYEQYF. CDR3 in DNA: TGTGCCAGCAGCGCCTCCCCAGGGCTCCTCTACGAGCAGTACTTC. Complete variable domain (other parts from reference TRBV9 and TRBJ2-7): DSGVTQTPKHLITATGQRVTLRCSPRSGDLSVYWYQQSLDQGLQFLIQYYNGEERAKGNILERFSAQQFPDLHSELNLSSLELGDSALYFCASSASPGLLYEQYFGPGTRLTVT.

The gene calls are TRBV18 and TRBJ2-3; tentative D call: TRBD1 (5 bases). Germline CDR1 and CDR2: KGHSH and LQKENI. Trimming stripped 2 bases from V and 7 bases from J, with 13 bases between. The CDR3 consists of 14 residues. The CDR3 reads CASSPSQRGNTQYF. In nucleotides, the CDR3 is TGTGCCAGCTCACCATCGCAAAGGGGAAATACGCAGTATTTT. The variable domain in full, completed from reference TRBV18 and TRBJ2-3, reads NAGVMQNPRHLVRRRGQEARLRCSPMKGHSHVYWYRQLPEEGLKFMVYLQKENIIDESGMPKERFSAEFPKEGPSILRIQQVVRGDSAAYFCASSPSQRGNTQYFGPGTRLTVL.

The chain joins TRBV7-8 to TRBJ2-1; D not resolved. The germline V gene has CDR1 SGHVS and CDR2 FQNEAQ. Between the trimmed V and J ends, which lost 4 bases and 6 bases, there was a span of 10 bases. CDR3 length: 13 amino acids. The CDR3 spells CASSSFESNEQFF. DNA for the CDR3: TGTGCCAGCAGCTCGTTCGAGTCCAATGAGCAGTTCTTC.

The chain combines TRBV6-6 with TRBJ2-7; 13 nucleotides line up with TRBD2. Germline loops: CDR1 MNHNY, CDR2 SVGAGI (reference sequence). The CDR3 runs 15 residues. With 6 bases clipped from V and 2 bases from J, the junction kept 4 bases outside the gene matches. DNA for the CDR3: TGTGCCAGCAGCACTAGCGGGGGGGCCACCTACGAGCAGTACTTC. Encoded protein: CASSTSGGATYEQYF.

The chain carries TRBV7-8 and TRBJ2-2; D is ambiguous. V lost 1 base, J lost 6 bases, and 6 bases lay in between. The CDR3 length is 13 residues. Germline V gives CDR1 SGHVS, CDR2 FQNEAQ. In DNA form, the CDR3 reads TGTGCCAGCAGCTTAGACGGAGCCGGGGAGCTGTTTTTT. It yields the protein CASSLDGAGELFF. Looking up the rest from reference TRBV7-8 and TRBJ2-2 gives the full variable domain: GAGVSQSPRYKVAKRGQDVALRCDPISGHVSLFWYQQALGQGPEFLTYFQNEAQLDKSGLPSDRFFAERPEGSVSTLKIQRTQQEDSAVYLCASSLDGAGELFFGEGSRLTVL.

The gene calls are TRBV28 and TRBJ1-6, with D possibly TRBD1 on 5 matching bases. Germline V gives CDR1 MDHEN, CDR2 SYDVKM. CDR3 length: 14 amino acids. Trimming removed 2 bases from V and 8 bases from J, with 10 bases in between. The CDR3 is CASSLGAGDSPLHF. The CDR3 DNA reads as TGTGCCAGCAGTTTAGGGGCAGGAGATTCACCCCTCCACTTT.

This clone was observed a few times. The V and J genes are TRBV6-5 and TRBJ2-3; TRBD2 is a possible D gene (7 bases). The V end lost 8 bases, the J end lost 0 bases, and 15 bases lay between the germline ends. The V gene's germline CDR1 is MNHEY and CDR2 SVGAGI. CDR3 size: 15 residues. The CDR3 region has the DNA TGTGCCAGCGGGGGGGCCACTAGGAGCACAGATACGCAGTATTTT. Amino acids: CASGGATRSTDTQYF.

The genes are TRBV30 and TRBJ1-4, with 10 bases lining up with TRBD1. After removal of 7 bases from V and 3 bases from J, the junction contained 14 bases not matched to a gene. This CDR3 has 17 residues. The germline V gene has CDR1 GTSNPN and CDR2 SVGIG (reference sequence). CDR3 sequence: CASSGQGQSKANEKLFF. The DNA for the CDR3 is TGTGCCTCGTCGGGACAGGGGCAGAGTAAGGCTAATGAAAAACTGTTTTTT.